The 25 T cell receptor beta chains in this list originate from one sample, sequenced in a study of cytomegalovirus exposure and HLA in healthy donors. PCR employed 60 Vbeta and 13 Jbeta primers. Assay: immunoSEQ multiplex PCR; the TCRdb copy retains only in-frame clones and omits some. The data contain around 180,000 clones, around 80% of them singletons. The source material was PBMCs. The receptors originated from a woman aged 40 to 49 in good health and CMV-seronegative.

This CDR3 reads CASSLEGQGNIQYF. The CDR3 nucleotides read TGCGCCAGCAGCTTGGAGGGACAGGGAAACATTCAGTACTTC. The chain recombines TRBV5-1 with TRBJ2-4, with 9 bases identical to TRBD1. CDR1 and CDR2 from the germline V gene are SGHRS and YFSETQ. This CDR3 region has 14 residues. The junction had 1 base not matched to a gene; V was cut back by 0 bases and J by 6 bases. Looking up the rest from reference TRBV5-1 and TRBJ2-4 gives the full variable domain: KAGVTQTPRYLIKTRGQQVTLSCSPISGHRSVSWYQQTPGQGLQFLFEYFSETQRNKGNFPGRFSGRQFSNSRSEMNVSTLELGDSALYLCASSLEGQGNIQYFGAGTRLSVL.

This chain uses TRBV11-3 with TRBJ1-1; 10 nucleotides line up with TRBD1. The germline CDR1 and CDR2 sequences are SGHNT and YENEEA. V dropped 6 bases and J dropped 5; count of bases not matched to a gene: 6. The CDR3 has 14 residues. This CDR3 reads CASRQTGGRTEAFF. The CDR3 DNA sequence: TGTGCCAGCAGACAGACAGGGGGCAGAACTGAAGCTTTCTTT. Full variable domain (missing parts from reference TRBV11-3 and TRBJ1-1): EAGVVQSPRYKIIEKKQPVAFWCNPISGHNTLYWYLQNLGQGPELLIRYENEEAVDDSQLPKDRFSAERLKGVDSTLKIQPAELGDSAVYLCASRQTGGRTEAFFGQGTRLTVV.

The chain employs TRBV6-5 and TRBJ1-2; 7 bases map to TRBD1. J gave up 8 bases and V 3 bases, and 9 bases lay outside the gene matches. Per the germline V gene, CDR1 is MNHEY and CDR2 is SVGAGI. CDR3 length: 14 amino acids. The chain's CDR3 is CASSYLTGVGGYTF. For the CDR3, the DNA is TGTGCCAGCAGTTATCTCACAGGGGTTGGGGGCTACACCTTC.

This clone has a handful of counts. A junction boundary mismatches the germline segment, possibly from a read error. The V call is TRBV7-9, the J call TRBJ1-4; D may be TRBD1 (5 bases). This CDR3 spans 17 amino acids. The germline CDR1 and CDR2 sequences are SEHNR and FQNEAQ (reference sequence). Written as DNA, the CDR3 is TGTTCCAGCAGCTTATGGGGCAGGTTTGCAACTAATGAAAAACTGTTTTTT. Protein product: CSSSLWGRFATNEKLFF.

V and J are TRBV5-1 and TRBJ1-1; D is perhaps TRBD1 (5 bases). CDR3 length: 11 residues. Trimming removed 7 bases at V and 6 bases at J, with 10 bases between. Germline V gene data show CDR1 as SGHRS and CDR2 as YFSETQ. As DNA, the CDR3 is TGCGCCAGCTTCCGGGGGGCTGAAGCTTTCTTT. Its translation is CASFRGAEAFF. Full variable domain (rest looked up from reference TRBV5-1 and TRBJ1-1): KAGVTQTPRYLIKTRGQQVTLSCSPISGHRSVSWYQQTPGQGLQFLFEYFSETQRNKGNFPGRFSGRQFSNSRSEMNVSTLELGDSALYLCASFRGAEAFFGQGTRLTVV.

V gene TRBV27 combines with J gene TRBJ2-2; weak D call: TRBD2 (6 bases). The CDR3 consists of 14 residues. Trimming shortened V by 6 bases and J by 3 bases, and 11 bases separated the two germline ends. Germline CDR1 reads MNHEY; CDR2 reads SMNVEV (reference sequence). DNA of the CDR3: TGTGCCAGCAGGAATAGCGGTTACACCGGGGAGCTGTTTTTT. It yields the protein CASRNSGYTGELFF.

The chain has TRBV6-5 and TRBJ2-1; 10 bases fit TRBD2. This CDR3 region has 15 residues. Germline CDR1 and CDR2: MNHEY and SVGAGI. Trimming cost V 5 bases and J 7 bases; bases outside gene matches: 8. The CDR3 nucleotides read TGTGCCAGCAGTACCTCAGCGGGGGGGCGTAATGAGCAGTTCTTC. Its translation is CASSTSAGGRNEQFF.

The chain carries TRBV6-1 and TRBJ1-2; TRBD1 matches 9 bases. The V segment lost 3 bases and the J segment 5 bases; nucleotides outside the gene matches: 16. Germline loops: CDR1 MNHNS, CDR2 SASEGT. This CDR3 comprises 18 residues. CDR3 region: CASSDQGGQGLSSYGYTF. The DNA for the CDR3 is TGTGCCAGCAGTGATCAAGGGGGACAGGGACTCTCCAGTTATGGCTACACCTTC.

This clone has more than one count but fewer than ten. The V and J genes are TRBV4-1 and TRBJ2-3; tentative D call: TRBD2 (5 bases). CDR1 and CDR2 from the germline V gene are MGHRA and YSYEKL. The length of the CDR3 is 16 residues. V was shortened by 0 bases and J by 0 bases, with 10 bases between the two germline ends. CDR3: CASSQEGATSTDTQYF. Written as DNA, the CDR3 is TGCGCCAGCAGCCAAGAGGGAGCTACTAGCACAGATACGCAGTATTTT.

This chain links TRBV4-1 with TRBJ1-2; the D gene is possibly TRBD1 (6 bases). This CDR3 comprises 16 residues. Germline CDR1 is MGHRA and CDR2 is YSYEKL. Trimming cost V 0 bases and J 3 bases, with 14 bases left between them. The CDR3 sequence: CASSQDGGGKYYGYTF. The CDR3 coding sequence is TGCGCCAGCAGCCAAGACGGGGGGGGCAAGTACTATGGCTACACCTTC.

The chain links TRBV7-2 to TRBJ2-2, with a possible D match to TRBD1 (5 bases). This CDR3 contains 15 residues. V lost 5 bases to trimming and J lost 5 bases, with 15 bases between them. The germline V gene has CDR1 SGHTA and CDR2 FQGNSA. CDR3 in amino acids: CASSQPRGRTGELFF. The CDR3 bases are TGTGCCAGCAGCCAACCTAGGGGTCGGACCGGGGAGCTGTTTTTT.

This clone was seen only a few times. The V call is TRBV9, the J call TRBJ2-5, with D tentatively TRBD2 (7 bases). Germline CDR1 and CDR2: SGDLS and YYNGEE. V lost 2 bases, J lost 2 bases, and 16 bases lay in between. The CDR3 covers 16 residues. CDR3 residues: CASSVEGGQGQETQYF. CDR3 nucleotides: TGTGCCAGCAGCGTTGAGGGGGGGCAGGGACAAGAGACCCAGTACTTC.

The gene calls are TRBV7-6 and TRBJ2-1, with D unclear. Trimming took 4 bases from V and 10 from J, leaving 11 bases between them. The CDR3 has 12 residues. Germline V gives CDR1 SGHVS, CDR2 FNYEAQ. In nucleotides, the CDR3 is TGTGCCAGCAGCTCATCGAGCAGGGAGCAGTTCTTC. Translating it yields CASSSSSREQFF.

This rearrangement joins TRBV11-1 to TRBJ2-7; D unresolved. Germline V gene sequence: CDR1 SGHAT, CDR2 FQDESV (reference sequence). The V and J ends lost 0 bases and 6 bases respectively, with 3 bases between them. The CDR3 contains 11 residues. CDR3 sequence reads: CASSLASEQYF. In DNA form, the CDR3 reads TGTGCCAGCAGCTTAGCCAGCGAGCAGTACTTC.

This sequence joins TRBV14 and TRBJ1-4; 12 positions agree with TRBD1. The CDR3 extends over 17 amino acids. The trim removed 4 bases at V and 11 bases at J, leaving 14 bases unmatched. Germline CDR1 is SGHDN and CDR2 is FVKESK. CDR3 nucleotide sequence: TGTGCCAGCAGCCCCGAGCCCGGGACAGGGGGCGTGGATAAACTGTTTTTT. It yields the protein CASSPEPGTGGVDKLFF.

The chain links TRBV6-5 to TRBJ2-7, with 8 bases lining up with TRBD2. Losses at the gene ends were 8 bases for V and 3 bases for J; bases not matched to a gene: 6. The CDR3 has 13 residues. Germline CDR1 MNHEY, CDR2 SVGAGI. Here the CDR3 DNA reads TGTGCCAGCTCCTCGGGACTAGGCTACGAGCAGTACTTC. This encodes CASSSGLGYEQYF.

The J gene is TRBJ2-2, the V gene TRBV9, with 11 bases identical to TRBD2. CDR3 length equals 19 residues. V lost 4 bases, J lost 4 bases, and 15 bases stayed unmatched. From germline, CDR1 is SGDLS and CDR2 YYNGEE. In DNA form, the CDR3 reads TGTGCCAGCAGCACTCCTAAGCATCTAGGACTAGCGGGCACCGGGGAGCTGTTTTTT. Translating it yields CASSTPKHLGLAGTGELFF.

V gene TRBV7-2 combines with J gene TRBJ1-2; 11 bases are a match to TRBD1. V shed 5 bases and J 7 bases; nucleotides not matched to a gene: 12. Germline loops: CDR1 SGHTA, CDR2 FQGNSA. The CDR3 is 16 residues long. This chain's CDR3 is CASSQSGQGATRGYTF. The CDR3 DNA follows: TGTGCCAGCAGCCAAAGTGGACAGGGGGCGACCCGTGGCTACACCTTC.

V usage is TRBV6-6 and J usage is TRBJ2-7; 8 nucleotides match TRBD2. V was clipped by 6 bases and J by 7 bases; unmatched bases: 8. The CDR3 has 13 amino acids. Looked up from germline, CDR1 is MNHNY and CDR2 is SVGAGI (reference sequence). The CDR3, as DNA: TGTGCCAGCAGACAAGCCCCGGGGGGGGAGCAGTACTTC. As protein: CASRQAPGGEQYF.

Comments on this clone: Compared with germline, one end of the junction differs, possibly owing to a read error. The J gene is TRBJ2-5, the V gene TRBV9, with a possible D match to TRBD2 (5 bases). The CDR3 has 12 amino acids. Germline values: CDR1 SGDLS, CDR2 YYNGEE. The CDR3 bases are TGTGCCAGCAGCGTGTTTGGGGAGACCCGGTACTTC. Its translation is CASSVFGETRYF.

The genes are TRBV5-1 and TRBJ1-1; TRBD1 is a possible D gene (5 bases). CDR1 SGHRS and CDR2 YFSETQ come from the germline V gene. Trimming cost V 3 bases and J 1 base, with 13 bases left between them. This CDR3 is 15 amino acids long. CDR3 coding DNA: TGCGCCAGCAGCTACGGACAACATGAGAACACTGAAGCTTTCTTT. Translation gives CASSYGQHENTEAFF.

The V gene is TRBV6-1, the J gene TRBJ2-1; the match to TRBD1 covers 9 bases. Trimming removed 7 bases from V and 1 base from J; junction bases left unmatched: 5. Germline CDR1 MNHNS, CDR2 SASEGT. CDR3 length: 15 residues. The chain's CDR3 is CASTTGGRSYNEQFF. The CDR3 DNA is TGTGCCAGCACTACAGGGGGCAGGTCCTACAATGAGCAGTTCTTC.

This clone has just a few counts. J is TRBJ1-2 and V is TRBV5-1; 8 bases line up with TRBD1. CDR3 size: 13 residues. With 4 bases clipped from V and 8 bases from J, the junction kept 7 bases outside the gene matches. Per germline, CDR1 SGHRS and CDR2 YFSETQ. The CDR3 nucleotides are TGCGCCAGCAGCCTAGGGGACAGGCCGGGCTACACCTTC. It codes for CASSLGDRPGYTF. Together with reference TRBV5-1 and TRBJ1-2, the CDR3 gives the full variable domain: KAGVTQTPRYLIKTRGQQVTLSCSPISGHRSVSWYQQTPGQGLQFLFEYFSETQRNKGNFPGRFSGRQFSNSRSEMNVSTLELGDSALYLCASSLGDRPGYTFGSGTRLTVV.

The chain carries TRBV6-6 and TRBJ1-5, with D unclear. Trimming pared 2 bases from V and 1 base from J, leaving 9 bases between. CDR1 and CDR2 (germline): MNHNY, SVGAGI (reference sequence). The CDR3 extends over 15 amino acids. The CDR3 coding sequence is TGTGCCAGCAGTTACCGGGAAATAAGCAATCAGCCCCAGCATTTT. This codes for CASSYREISNQPQHF.

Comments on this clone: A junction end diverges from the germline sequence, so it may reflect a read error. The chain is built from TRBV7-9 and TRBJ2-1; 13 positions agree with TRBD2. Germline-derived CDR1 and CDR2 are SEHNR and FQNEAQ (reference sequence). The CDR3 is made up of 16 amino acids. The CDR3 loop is CSSSTTSGRVYNEQFF. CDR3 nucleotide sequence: TGTTCCAGCAGCACTACTAGCGGGAGGGTTTACAATGAGCAGTTCTTC.